A single T cell receptor beta chain is shown here with its context. The sample is drawn from a study of blood T cells in healthy people across ages. CDR1 and CDR2 (germline): DFQATT, SNEGSKA (reference sequence). The CDR3 is made up of 14 amino acids. V was trimmed by 6 bases and J by 4 bases, leaving 16 bases between them. Alongside a J-beta primer mix, a sample-barcoded 5' primer served in a second PCR lasting roughly 6 to 12 cycles. TCRdb reprocessed the 5' RACE reads via MiXCR and lists one record per CDR3 protein. This sample yields around 870,000 distinct CDR3 sequences, of which about 30% are seen a single time; roughly 17% belongs to the top ten.

What was sequenced was blood. The receptor was derived from an elderly woman in good health. The V call is TRBV20-1, the J call TRBJ2-1; D remains unclear. For the CDR3, the DNA is TGCAGTGCCAAGACACCACAGCAATACAATGAGCAGTTCTTC. This sequence encodes CSAKTPQQYNEQFF.